The 22 T cell receptor beta chains given below trace back to one sample, sequenced in a study of blood T cell repertoires in COVID-19. Only in-frame clones appear in the TCRdb table, and some are missing; sequencing was by immunoSEQ multiplex PCR. The repertoire holds a few hundred thousand clones, with about 91% as singletons. The sample consisted of PBMCs or T cells enriched from blood (not recorded which). The receptors come from a man aged 18 to 30 with acute COVID-19.

The genes are TRBV7-9 and TRBJ2-1, with 9 bases identical to TRBD2. The V gene's germline CDR1 is SEHNR and CDR2 FQNEAQ (reference sequence). V dropped 4 bases and J dropped 8; count of bases not matched to a gene: 3. This CDR3 spans 13 amino acids. CDR3 DNA: TGTGCCAGCAGCTCCGGGACTAGCTATGAGCAGTTCTTC. This sequence encodes CASSSGTSYEQFF.

The rearrangement uses TRBV27 and TRBJ1-1; D is unclear. There are 13 residues in the CDR3. The V gene's germline CDR1 is MNHEY and CDR2 SMNVEV (reference sequence). Trimming cost V 3 bases and J 2 bases, with 7 bases left between them. The CDR3 region has the DNA TGTGCCAGCAGTTTTATGGGCAACACTGAAGCTTTCTTT. It codes for CASSFMGNTEAFF.

The chain recombines TRBV4-2 with TRBJ2-2, with unresolved D. Trimming took off 4 bases at V and 3 bases at J, with 15 bases between the two ends. Germline V CDR1 and CDR2: LGHNA, YNFKEQ. The CDR3 is made up of 16 amino acids. The CDR3 sequence is CASSPLDKEDTGELFF. CDR3 nucleotide sequence: TGTGCCAGCAGCCCTTTAGATAAAGAAGACACCGGGGAGCTGTTTTTT.

The rearrangement joins TRBV15 to TRBJ2-3; TRBD2 aligns across 11 bases. The CDR3 extends over 15 amino acids. Germline trimming cut 3 bases from V and 3 bases from J; bases unmatched to any gene: 2. Germline V lookup: CDR1 LNHNV, CDR2 YYDKDF (reference sequence). The CDR3 DNA follows: TGTGCCACCAGCAGTAGACTAGCGGGGACAGATACGCAGTATTTT. Protein: CATSSRLAGTDTQYF.

V is TRBV19 and J is TRBJ2-3; 10 nucleotides agree with TRBD2. There are 20 residues in the CDR3. The V segment lost 7 bases and the J segment 4 bases; nucleotides outside the gene matches: 23. The germline V gene encodes CDR1 LNHDA and CDR2 SQIVND (reference sequence). The CDR3 reads CASNPRAGSASGGSADTQYF. The CDR3 nucleotides are TGTGCCAGTAACCCCAGGGCAGGATCAGCTAGCGGGGGAAGCGCAGATACGCAGTATTTT. The whole variable domain, filled in from reference TRBV19 and TRBJ2-3, reads DGGITQSPKYLFRKEGQNVTLSCEQNLNHDAMYWYRQDPGQGLRLIYYSQIVNDFQKGDIAEGYSVSREKKESFPLTVTSAQKNPTAFYLCASNPRAGSASGGSADTQYFGPGTRLTVL.

This clone was observed a single time. The chain couples TRBV4-2 to TRBJ2-7, with a weak D call TRBD1 (6 bases). The length of the CDR3 is 14 residues. Germline lookup yields CDR1 LGHNA and CDR2 YNFKEQ. With 1 base removed from V and 4 bases from J, the gap between germline ends came to 11 bases. For the CDR3, the DNA is TGTGCCAGCAGCCAAGGGGACACCCGGTACGAGCAGTACTTC. It is translated as CASSQGDTRYEQYF.

This clone appeared a single time. This chain uses TRBV28 with TRBJ2-3; maybe TRBD2 (7 bases). Deletions cut 8 bases from V and 3 bases from J, with 18 bases between. Germline V lookup: CDR1 MDHEN, CDR2 SYDVKM. The CDR3 extends over 15 amino acids. CDR3 loop: CASLLGGEGTDTQYF. The DNA of the CDR3 is TGTGCCAGCCTTTTAGGGGGGGAGGGTACAGATACGCAGTATTTT.

This chain uses TRBV7-9 with TRBJ2-1; 8 positions match TRBD2. Trimming cost V 5 bases and J 4 bases; bases outside gene matches: 4. Germline values: CDR1 SEHNR, CDR2 FQNEAQ (reference sequence). The CDR3 sequence is 14 residues long. The CDR3 reads CASSDSGRYNEQFF. DNA for the CDR3: TGTGCCAGCAGCGACAGCGGGAGATACAATGAGCAGTTCTTC.

The chain has TRBV25-1 and TRBJ1-2; 9 bases agree with TRBD1. The junction had 10 bases not matched to a gene; V was cut back by 8 bases and J by 3 bases. The CDR3 length is 15 residues. Germline CDR1 is MGHDK and CDR2 is SYGVNS. The CDR3 nucleotides are TGTGCCAGCCTCGGCGTTGGGGACAGGGACTATGGCTACACCTTC. Protein: CASLGVGDRDYGYTF.

The chain has TRBV6-5 and TRBJ2-3; weak D call: TRBD2 (5 bases). The germline gives CDR1 MNHEY, CDR2 SVGAGI. The CDR3 is 12 residues long. Trimming took off 4 bases at V and 8 bases at J, with 10 bases between the two ends. The chain's CDR3 is CASSLPGTTQYF. Here the CDR3 DNA reads TGTGCCAGCAGTTTACCGGGAACTACGCAGTATTTT.

Concerning this clone itself: The identical CDR3 is also encoded by other nucleotide sequences in the sample. The chain is built from TRBV19 and TRBJ2-2; 10 positions agree with TRBD2. The CDR3 spans 13 residues. V trimming: 6 bases; J trimming: 7 bases; junction bases outside the gene matches: 2. Germline CDR1 and CDR2: LNHDA and SQIVND (reference sequence). CDR3 nucleotide sequence: TGTGCCAGTAGCTTAGCGGGAGGCGGGGAGCTGTTTTTT. As protein: CASSLAGGGELFF. The full variable domain, in which reference TRBV19 and TRBJ2-2 provide the parts outside the CDR3, is DGGITQSPKYLFRKEGQNVTLSCEQNLNHDAMYWYRQDPGQGLRLIYYSQIVNDFQKGDIAEGYSVSREKKESFPLTVTSAQKNPTAFYLCASSLAGGGELFFGEGSRLTVL.

V usage is TRBV18 and J usage is TRBJ2-7, with 11 bases aligning to TRBD1. CDR3 length: 13 residues. The trim removed 8 bases at V and 6 bases at J, leaving 6 bases unmatched. Germline V CDR1 and CDR2: KGHSH, LQKENI. Here the CDR3 reads CASKTGTGGEQYF. The CDR3 DNA reads TGTGCCAGCAAAACCGGGACAGGGGGCGAGCAGTACTTC.

The chain uses TRBV5-4 and TRBJ2-1; 14 nucleotides match TRBD2. V lost 4 bases and J lost 8; bases outside the gene matches: 8. Germline V gives CDR1 SGHNT, CDR2 YYREEE (reference sequence). This CDR3 contains 16 residues. The CDR3 bases are TGTGCCAGCAGCCCCGGGACTAGCGGGAGAATCGATGAGCAGTTCTTC. Translating gives CASSPGTSGRIDEQFF.

The V gene is TRBV4-1, the J gene TRBJ2-7, with TRBD1 matching 12 bases. CDR3 length equals 17 residues. Germline values: CDR1 MGHRA, CDR2 YSYEKL. Losses at the gene ends were 2 bases for V and 4 bases for J; bases not matched to a gene: 9. CDR3 coding DNA: TGCGCCAGCAGCCAATTTCTACCGGGACAGGGGGCTTACGAGCAGTACTTC. This sequence encodes CASSQFLPGQGAYEQYF.

This clone was counted a few times. The V gene is TRBV10-2, the J gene TRBJ1-2, with D perhaps matching TRBD1 (5 bases). CDR1 is WSHSY, CDR2 SAAADI, per germline. The germline V and J ends were trimmed by 4 bases and 1 base, with 10 bases remaining between them. The CDR3 totals 14 residues. CDR3 region: CASSGETDNYGYTF. The DNA for the CDR3 is TGCGCCAGCAGTGGTGAGACAGATAACTATGGCTACACCTTC.

The J gene is TRBJ2-2, the V gene TRBV4-1; the D is unclear. CDR1 is MGHRA, CDR2 YSYEKL, per germline. V shed 6 bases and J shed 4 bases, with 9 bases lying between them. The CDR3 has 13 residues. Here the CDR3 DNA reads TGCGCCAGCAGAACAGTGGGCACCGGGGAGCTGTTTTTT. This codes for CASRTVGTGELFF.

The J gene is TRBJ2-7, the V gene TRBV5-1; 7 bases are a match to TRBD1. Losses at the gene ends were 2 bases for V and 7 bases for J; bases not matched to a gene: 6. CDR3 length equals 13 residues. Germline loops: CDR1 SGHRS, CDR2 YFSETQ. CDR3 in amino acids: CASSFQGEREQYF. The CDR3 DNA reads TGCGCCAGCAGCTTCCAGGGGGAGAGGGAGCAGTACTTC.

A single count supports this clone. The J gene is TRBJ2-1, the V gene TRBV7-9, with 7 positions matching TRBD2. The CDR3 has 18 residues. Germline loops: CDR1 SEHNR, CDR2 FQNEAQ (reference sequence). Losses at the gene ends were 2 bases for V and 0 bases for J; bases not matched to a gene: 10. The CDR3 sequence is CASSLSSGTPDSYNEQFF. The CDR3 region has the DNA TGTGCCAGCAGCTTATCCAGCGGGACCCCGGACTCCTACAATGAGCAGTTCTTC.

This clone appeared a few times. The chain joins TRBV6-5 to TRBJ1-6; D gene ambiguous. V gave up 7 bases and J gave up 7 bases, with 14 bases separating them. This CDR3 region has 14 residues. Germline-derived CDR1 and CDR2 are MNHEY and SVGAGI. The CDR3 is CASTQREENSPLHF. The CDR3 bases are TGTGCCAGCACTCAAAGAGAGGAAAATTCACCCCTCCACTTT.

The chain combines TRBV19 with TRBJ2-3; 8 positions agree with TRBD2. This CDR3 is built from 15 residues. V lost 5 bases to trimming and J lost 0 bases; unmatched junction nucleotides: 4. Germline V gene sequence: CDR1 LNHDA, CDR2 SQIVND (reference sequence). CDR3 loop: CASSVLAASTDTQYF. CDR3 nucleotides: TGTGCCAGTAGTGTACTAGCGGCTAGCACAGATACGCAGTATTTT.

The rearrangement uses TRBV15 and TRBJ2-7, with D hard to call. CDR1 LNHNV and CDR2 YYDKDF come from the germline V gene (reference sequence). V was shortened by 4 bases and J by 3 bases, with 7 bases between the two germline ends. The CDR3 spans 12 residues. CDR3 coding DNA: TGTGCCACCAGCAACCCCTACTACGAGCAGTACTTC. Translation: CATSNPYYEQYF.

The V and J genes are TRBV11-1 and TRBJ1-2; D gene uncertain. The germline V and J ends were trimmed by 1 base and 7 bases, with 10 bases remaining between them. The CDR3 runs to 13 residues. Germline loops: CDR1 SGHAT, CDR2 FQDESV (reference sequence). DNA of the CDR3: TGTGCCAGCAGCTTAGAACGGCGGCGTGGCTACACCTTC. Its protein is CASSLERRRGYTF.